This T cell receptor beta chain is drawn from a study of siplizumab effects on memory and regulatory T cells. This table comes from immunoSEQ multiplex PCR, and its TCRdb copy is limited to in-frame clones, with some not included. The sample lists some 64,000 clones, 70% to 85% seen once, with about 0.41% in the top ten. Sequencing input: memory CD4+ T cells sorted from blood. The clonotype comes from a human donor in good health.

This chain's CDR3 is CAISDEERFVNEQFF. CDR3 nucleotides: TGTGCCATCAGTGATGAGGAGCGGTTCGTCAATGAGCAGTTCTTC. The chain couples TRBV10-3 to TRBJ2-1, with D maybe TRBD2 (5 bases). V was trimmed by 3 bases and J by 6 bases, leaving 15 bases between them. Germline CDR1 is ENHRY and CDR2 is SYGVKD. CDR3 length: 15 amino acids.